This T cell receptor beta chain was retrieved from a study of cytomegalovirus exposure and HLA in healthy donors. The method was immunoSEQ multiplex PCR; TCRdb's version includes in-frame clones alone and lacks a portion of them. The table lists 55,000 to 70,000 clones, 75% to 95% of them singletons. Germline V gene data show CDR1 as MDHEN and CDR2 as SYDVKM. This CDR3 is 15 amino acids long. V shed 3 bases and J shed 0 bases, with 11 bases lying between them. V and J are TRBV28 and TRBJ1-1, with D perhaps TRBD1 (5 bases). The sample taken for sequencing was PBMCs. The sequence came from a woman aged 30 to 39 in good health and CMV-seronegative. CDR3 amino acids: CASSFGDSLNTEAFF. CDR3 nucleotide sequence: TGTGCCAGCAGTTTTGGTGACAGTCTGAACACTGAAGCTTTCTTT.